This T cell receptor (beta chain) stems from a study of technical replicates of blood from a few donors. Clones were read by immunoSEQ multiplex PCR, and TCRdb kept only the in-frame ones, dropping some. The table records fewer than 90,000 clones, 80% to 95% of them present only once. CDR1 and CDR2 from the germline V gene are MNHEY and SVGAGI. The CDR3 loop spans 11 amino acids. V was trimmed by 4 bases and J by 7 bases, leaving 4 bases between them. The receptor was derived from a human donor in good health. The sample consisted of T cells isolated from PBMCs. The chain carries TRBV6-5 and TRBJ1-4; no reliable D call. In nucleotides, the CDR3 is TGTGCCAGCAGTTCGGGTGAAAAACTGTTTTTT. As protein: CASSSGEKLFF.